Reported below is one T cell receptor (beta chain). Allocation to cohorts depended on clinical history reported by the participants. The CDR3 contains 20 residues. The junction had 19 bases not matched to a gene; V was cut back by 2 bases and J by 4 bases. The V gene's germline CDR1 is SGHTA and CDR2 FQGTGA. The sample is drawn from a study of blood T cell repertoires in COVID-19. Study summary: COVID-19 samples from acute and convalescent phases originated in the United States, Italy and Spain. T cells, B-cell-depleted T cells, or PBMCs provided the cDNA or gDNA that served as material.

Libraries were prepared by immunoSEQ multiplex PCR; TCRdb keeps only in-frame clonotypes and omits some of them. Counted here are about 220,000 clones, around 85% occurring once; the ten biggest clones make up 1.3%. The sample taken for sequencing was PBMCs or T cells enriched from blood (not recorded which). The chain combines TRBV7-3 with TRBJ2-3, with 9 bases matching TRBD2. The origin of this receptor is a woman in her 40s with acute COVID-19. CDR3 sequence (DNA): TGTGCCAGCAGCTTATTTCCCGCGGGAGGGCCCGCGGCCTTACCAGATACGCAGTATTTT. Protein sequence: CASSLFPAGGPAALPDTQYF.